The rows below give T cell receptor beta chains drawn from one sample of a study of T cell responses to AZD1222 COVID-19 vaccine. The data were produced by immunoSEQ multiplex PCR, yet TCRdb's version contains in-frame clones alone and is incomplete. Of 130,000 or so clones listed, 93% are singletons. Specimen: peripheral blood, collected on day 0 of AZD1222 vaccination. The receptors shown here come from an adult in good health. The CDR3 runs from the conserved cysteine through the conserved F or W. A D gene is named only where the DNA matches it firmly. The listing skips clone size in some rows; elsewhere it reads once, few, many or a size class.

CDR3aa: CASRRGRYTEAFF
CDR3nt: TGTGCCAGCAGGAGGGGCAGGTACACTGAAGCTTTCTTT
abundance: .
d_gene: .
v_gene: TRBV6-5
j_gene: TRBJ1-1

CDR3aa: CASSLGFPKRGDTGELFF
CDR3nt: TGTGCCAGCAGCTTAGGATTCCCTAAACGAGGGGACACCGGGGAGCTGTTTTTT
abundance: .
d_gene: .
v_gene: TRBV11-2
j_gene: TRBJ2-2

CDR3aa: CASSGYRDRATYEQYF
CDR3nt: TGTGCCAGCAGCGGATACCGGGACAGGGCCACCTACGAGCAGTACTTC
abundance: once
d_gene: TRBD1
v_gene: TRBV11-2
j_gene: TRBJ2-7

CDR3aa: CASSGGGGSNTEAFF
CDR3nt: TGTGCCAGCAGTGGCGGTGGAGGCTCGAACACTGAAGCTTTCTTT
abundance: .
d_gene: .
v_gene: TRBV2
j_gene: TRBJ1-1

CDR3aa: CASGLVHEQYF
CDR3nt: TGTGCTAGTGGTTTGGTACACGAGCAGTACTTC
abundance: once
d_gene: .
v_gene: TRBV12-5
j_gene: TRBJ2-7

CDR3aa: CASRPGQGASGELFF
CDR3nt: TGTGCCAGCAGGCCTGGACAGGGGGCGTCAGGGGAGCTGTTTTTT
abundance: .
d_gene: TRBD1
v_gene: TRBV6-5
j_gene: TRBJ2-2

CDR3aa: CASSDRGYGNTIYF
CDR3nt: TGTGCCAGCAGCGATAGGGGGTATGGAAACACCATATATTTT
abundance: .
d_gene: .
v_gene: TRBV9
j_gene: TRBJ1-3

CDR3aa: CASSPGRGANTGELFF
CDR3nt: TGTGCCAGCAGCCCCGGTCGAGGGGCAAACACCGGGGAGCTGTTTTTT
abundance: .
d_gene: .
v_gene: TRBV7-9
j_gene: TRBJ2-2

CDR3aa: CASSQSRVGTGELFF
CDR3nt: TGTGCCAGCAGCCAAAGCAGGGTGGGGACCGGGGAGCTGTTTTTT
abundance: .
d_gene: .
v_gene: TRBV14
j_gene: TRBJ2-2

CDR3aa: CASSFDNSGANVLTF
CDR3nt: TGTGCCAGCAGCTTCGACAACTCTGGGGCCAACGTCCTGACTTTC
abundance: .
d_gene: .
v_gene: TRBV6-5
j_gene: TRBJ2-6

CDR3aa: CASSSLGPGGANVLTF
CDR3nt: TGCGCCAGCAGCTCCCTAGGGCCCGGAGGGGCCAACGTCCTGACTTTC
abundance: .
d_gene: .
v_gene: TRBV5-1
j_gene: TRBJ2-6

CDR3aa: CASSLGLPTTFF
CDR3nt: TGTGCCAGCAGCCTAGGGTTGCCCACGACTTTCTTT
abundance: .
d_gene: .
v_gene: TRBV2
j_gene: TRBJ1-1

CDR3aa: CATKIQGGLIGEQFF
CDR3nt: TGTGCCACTAAAATCCAGGGGGGTTTAATCGGTGAGCAGTTCTTC
abundance: .
d_gene: .
v_gene: TRBV19
j_gene: TRBJ2-1

CDR3aa: CASSFGGVVNSPLHF
CDR3nt: TGTGCCAGCAGTTTCGGGGGTGTGGTAAATTCACCCCTCCACTTT
abundance: .
d_gene: .
v_gene: TRBV27
j_gene: TRBJ1-6

CDR3aa: CATSRDHSYEQYF
CDR3nt: TGTGCCACCAGCAGAGATCACTCCTACGAGCAGTACTTC
abundance: .
d_gene: .
v_gene: TRBV15
j_gene: TRBJ2-7

CDR3aa: CASSEDASGGFLDTQYF
CDR3nt: TGTGCCAGCAGTGAAGATGCGAGCGGGGGATTCTTAGATACGCAGTATTTT
abundance: .
d_gene: TRBD2
v_gene: TRBV2
j_gene: TRBJ2-3

CDR3aa: CASSRYLRRGWTEAFF
CDR3nt: TGTGCCAGCAGCCGATATCTGCGACGGGGGTGGACTGAAGCTTTCTTT
abundance: .
d_gene: .
v_gene: TRBV14
j_gene: TRBJ1-1

CDR3aa: CASSFQHGYGYTF
CDR3nt: TGTGCCAGCAGTTTTCAACACGGCTATGGCTACACCTTC
abundance: .
d_gene: .
v_gene: TRBV27
j_gene: TRBJ1-2

CDR3aa: CAREWSSYEQYF
CDR3nt: TGTGCCAGGGAGTGGAGCTCCTACGAGCAGTACTTC
abundance: once
d_gene: .
v_gene: TRBV5-4
j_gene: TRBJ2-7

CDR3aa: CASSWTSKTGELFF
CDR3nt: TGTGCCAGCAGCTGGACTAGTAAAACCGGGGAGCTGTTTTTT
abundance: few
d_gene: TRBD2
v_gene: TRBV11-2
j_gene: TRBJ2-2

CDR3aa: CAWSPGGNEKLFF
CDR3nt: TGTGCCTGGAGTCCCGGGGGCAATGAAAAACTGTTTTTT
abundance: .
d_gene: .
v_gene: TRBV30
j_gene: TRBJ1-4

CDR3aa: CSILGGTGNEKLFF
CDR3nt: TGCAGCATCCTTGGTGGGACAGGGAATGAAAAACTGTTTTTT
abundance: .
d_gene: TRBD1
v_gene: TRBV29-1
j_gene: TRBJ1-4

CDR3aa: CARATELYTEAFF
CDR3nt: TGTGCCCGCGCGACAGAACTATACACTGAAGCTTTCTTT
abundance: .
d_gene: .
v_gene: TRBV30
j_gene: TRBJ1-1

CDR3aa: CASSYSSTYGYTF
CDR3nt: TGTGCCAGCAGTTACTCGAGTACCTATGGCTACACCTTC
abundance: .
d_gene: .
v_gene: TRBV6-5
j_gene: TRBJ1-2

CDR3aa: CASSLGQREAFF
CDR3nt: TGTGCCAGCAGTTTAGGACAGCGAGAAGCTTTCTTT
abundance: .
d_gene: .
v_gene: TRBV28
j_gene: TRBJ1-1

CDR3aa: CSVEDYHYEQYF
CDR3nt: TGCAGCGTTGAAGATTATCACTACGAGCAGTACTTC
abundance: .
d_gene: .
v_gene: TRBV29-1
j_gene: TRBJ2-7

CDR3aa: CASSPASPRDEQYF
CDR3nt: TGTGCCAGCTCACCGGCGAGTCCTCGGGACGAGCAGTACTTC
abundance: .
d_gene: .
v_gene: TRBV18
j_gene: TRBJ2-7

CDR3aa: CASSQGPGYTF
CDR3nt: TGTGCCAGCAGCCAGGGGCCCGGCTACACCTTC
abundance: .
d_gene: .
v_gene: TRBV3-1/TRBV3-2
j_gene: TRBJ1-2

CDR3aa: CASSPSFGTGEDYGYTF
CDR3nt: TGTGCCAGCTCACCATCGTTCGGGACGGGGGAGGACTATGGCTACACCTTC
abundance: .
d_gene: .
v_gene: TRBV18
j_gene: TRBJ1-2

CDR3aa: CASNKERRGSTEAFF
CDR3nt: TGCGCCAGCAACAAAGAGAGAAGGGGTAGCACTGAAGCTTTCTTT
abundance: once
d_gene: .
v_gene: TRBV5-1
j_gene: TRBJ1-1

CDR3aa: CASRQDYNSPLHF
CDR3nt: TGTGCCAGCAGACAGGACTATAATTCACCCCTCCACTTT
abundance: .
d_gene: .
v_gene: TRBV6-4
j_gene: TRBJ1-6

CDR3aa: CASSQRAGKYNSPLHF
CDR3nt: TGCGCCAGCAGCCAACGGGCAGGGAAATATAATTCACCCCTCCACTTT
abundance: .
d_gene: .
v_gene: TRBV4-1
j_gene: TRBJ1-6

CDR3aa: CASSAPGGWNQPQHF
CDR3nt: TGTGCCAGCTCAGCTCCCGGGGGGTGGAATCAGCCCCAGCATTTT
abundance: .
d_gene: .
v_gene: TRBV18
j_gene: TRBJ1-5

CDR3aa: CASSYGGGTDTQYF
CDR3nt: TGTGCCAGCAGTTACGGCGGGGGCACAGATACGCAGTATTTT
abundance: once
d_gene: .
v_gene: TRBV6-2/TRBV6-3
j_gene: TRBJ2-3

CDR3aa: CASSPRTATNEKLFF
CDR3nt: TGTGCCAGCAGCCCTAGGACAGCAACTAATGAAAAACTGTTTTTT
abundance: .
d_gene: .
v_gene: TRBV7-6
j_gene: TRBJ1-4

CDR3aa: CASSSPFRSGTGEAFF
CDR3nt: TGTGCCAGCAGTTCCCCATTTCGATCCGGGACAGGGGAAGCTTTCTTT
abundance: .
d_gene: TRBD1
v_gene: TRBV6-6
j_gene: TRBJ1-1

CDR3aa: CASSSPFRDRGYNTEAFF
CDR3nt: TGTGCCAGCAGTTCTCCCTTCCGGGACAGGGGCTATAACACTGAAGCTTTCTTT
abundance: .
d_gene: TRBD1
v_gene: TRBV28
j_gene: TRBJ1-1

CDR3aa: CATSDTSGGSSYNEQFF
CDR3nt: TGTGCCACCAGTGATACTAGCGGGGGGAGCTCCTACAATGAGCAGTTCTTC
abundance: few
d_gene: TRBD2
v_gene: TRBV24-1
j_gene: TRBJ2-1

CDR3aa: CASSPGLTSYEQYF
CDR3nt: TGTGCCAGCAGCCCTGGACTAACCTCCTACGAGCAGTACTTC
abundance: few
d_gene: .
v_gene: TRBV5-4
j_gene: TRBJ2-7